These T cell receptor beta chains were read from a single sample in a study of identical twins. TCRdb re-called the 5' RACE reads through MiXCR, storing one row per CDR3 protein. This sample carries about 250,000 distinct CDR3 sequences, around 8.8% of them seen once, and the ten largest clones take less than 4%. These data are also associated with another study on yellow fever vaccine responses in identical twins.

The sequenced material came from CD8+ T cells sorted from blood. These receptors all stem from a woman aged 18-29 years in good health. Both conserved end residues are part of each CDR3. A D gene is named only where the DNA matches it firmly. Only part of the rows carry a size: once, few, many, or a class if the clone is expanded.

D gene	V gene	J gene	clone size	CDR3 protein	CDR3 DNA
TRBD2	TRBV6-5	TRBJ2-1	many	CASSSAGTSSFF	TGTGCCAGCAGTTCGGCGGGGACTAGCAGTTTCTTC
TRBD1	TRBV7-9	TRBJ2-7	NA	CASSGRTGNSYEQYF	TGTGCCAGCAGCGGGAGGACAGGGAACTCCTACGAGCAGTACTTC
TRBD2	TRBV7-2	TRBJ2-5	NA	CASSLLGGARETQYF	TGTGCCAGCAGCTTACTCGGGGGGGCCAGGGAGACCCAGTACTTC
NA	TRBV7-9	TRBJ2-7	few	CASSLSVDSYEQYF	TGTGCCAGCAGCTTATCGGTAGACAGCTACGAGCAGTACTTC
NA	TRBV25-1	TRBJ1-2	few	CASRSGQYWGYTF	TGTGCCAGCAGGTCCGGGCAGTATTGGGGCTACACCTTC
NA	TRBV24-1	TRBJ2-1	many	CATSDRGSSYNEQFF	TGTGCCACCAGTGATCGAGGGAGCTCCTACAATGAGCAGTTCTTC
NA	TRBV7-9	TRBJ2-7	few	CASRVGNSYEQYF	TGTGCCAGCCGCGTGGGCAATTCCTACGAGCAGTACTTC
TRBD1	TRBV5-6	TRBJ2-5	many	CASSPGTGLETQYF	TGTGCCAGCAGCCCAGGGACAGGCTTAGAGACCCAGTACTTC
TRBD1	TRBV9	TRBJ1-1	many	CASSAGTGGVAAFF	TGTGCCAGCAGCGCCGGGACAGGGGGAGTGGCGGCTTTCTTT
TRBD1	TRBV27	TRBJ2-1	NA	CASIKSRGPSSYNEQFF	TGTGCCAGCATAAAAAGCAGGGGGCCCAGCTCCTACAATGAGCAGTTCTTC
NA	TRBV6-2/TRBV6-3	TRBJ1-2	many	CASSYFGTDGYTF	TGTGCCAGCAGTTACTTCGGGACGGATGGCTACACCTTC
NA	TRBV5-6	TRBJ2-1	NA	CAISLGSYNEQFF	TGTGCCATCAGCCTCGGCAGCTACAATGAGCAGTTCTTC
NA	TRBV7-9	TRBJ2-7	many	CASSDRGSDEAEQYF	TGTGCCAGCAGCGATCGCGGGTCGGACGAGGCAGAGCAGTACTTC
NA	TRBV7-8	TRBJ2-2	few	CASSLSFGIRDTGELFF	TGTGCCAGCAGCTTAAGTTTTGGGATTCGGGACACCGGGGAGCTGTTTTTT
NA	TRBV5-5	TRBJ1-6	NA	CASSLAGQKSPLHF	TGTGCCAGCAGCTTGGCGGGACAAAAATCACCCCTCCACTTT
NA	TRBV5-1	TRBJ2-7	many	CASSLEGVVSSYEQYF	TGCGCCAGCAGCTTGGAAGGGGTCGTTAGCTCCTACGAGCAGTACTTC
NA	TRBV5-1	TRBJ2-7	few	CASSLDPTELLGEQYF	TGCGCCAGCAGCTTGGATCCTACCGAGTTACTGGGGGAGCAGTACTTC
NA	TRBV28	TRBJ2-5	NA	CASSPTTFKQETQYF	TGTGCCAGCAGTCCGACGACGTTCAAACAAGAGACCCAGTACTTC
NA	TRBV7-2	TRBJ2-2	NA	CASSLDEGPGELFF	TGTGCCAGCAGCTTAGATGAGGGTCCCGGGGAGCTGTTTTTT
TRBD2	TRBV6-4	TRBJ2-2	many	CASSEGTSGSTGELFF	TGTGCCAGCAGTGAAGGGACTAGCGGGAGTACCGGGGAGCTGTTTTTT
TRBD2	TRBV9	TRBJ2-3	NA	CASSVDGGGGGVDTQYF	TGTGCCAGCAGCGTAGATGGAGGTGGTGGGGGGGTGGATACGCAGTATTTT
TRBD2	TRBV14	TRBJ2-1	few	CASSRTSGRADNEQFF	TGTGCCAGCAGCCGGACTAGCGGGAGGGCCGACAATGAGCAGTTCTTC
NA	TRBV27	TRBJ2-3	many	CASSIGADTQYF	TGTGCCAGCAGCATTGGGGCAGATACGCAGTATTTT
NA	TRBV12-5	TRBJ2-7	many	CASGLDSSYEQYF	TGTGCTAGTGGTCTAGACAGTTCCTACGAGCAGTACTTC
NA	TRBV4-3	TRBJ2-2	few	CASSQVGLATNTGELFF	TGCGCCAGCAGCCAAGTGGGGCTAGCCACGAACACCGGGGAGCTGTTTTTT
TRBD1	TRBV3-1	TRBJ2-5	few	CASSQDLQGWLGETQYF	TGTGCCAGCAGCCAAGACCTACAGGGGTGGCTGGGGGAGACCCAGTACTTC
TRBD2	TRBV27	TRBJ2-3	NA	CASTAVAGGVDTQYF	TGTGCCAGCACCGCGGTAGCGGGAGGGGTAGATACGCAGTATTTT
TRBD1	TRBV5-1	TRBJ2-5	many	CASSNPGQEETQYF	TGCGCCAGCAGCAATCCGGGACAGGAAGAGACCCAGTACTTC
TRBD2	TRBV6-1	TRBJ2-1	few	CASSEESSGRVVFEQFF	TGTGCCAGCAGTGAAGAGTCTAGCGGGAGGGTGGTGTTTGAGCAGTTCTTC
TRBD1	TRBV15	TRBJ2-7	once	CATSSTTGTGFDEQYF	TGTGCCACCAGCAGCACCACCGGGACAGGGTTCGACGAGCAGTACTTC
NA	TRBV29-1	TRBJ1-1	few	CSVELGISAEAFF	TGCAGCGTTGAATTAGGGATCTCTGCTGAAGCTTTCTTT
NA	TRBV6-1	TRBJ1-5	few	CASSPTPYSNQPQHF	TGTGCCAGCAGCCCTACCCCATATAGCAATCAGCCCCAGCATTTT
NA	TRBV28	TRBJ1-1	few	CASSLLGINTEAFF	TGTGCCAGCAGTTTGCTCGGGATAAACACTGAAGCTTTCTTT
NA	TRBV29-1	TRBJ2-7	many	CSVELIGIYEQYF	TGCAGCGTTGAGCTTATAGGTATCTACGAGCAGTACTTC
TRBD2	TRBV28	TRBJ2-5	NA	CASSSPMTSGGLETQYF	TGTGCCAGCAGTTCCCCGATGACTAGCGGGGGATTAGAGACCCAGTACTTC
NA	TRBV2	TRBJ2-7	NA	CASSERISGTPSSYEQYF	TGTGCCAGCAGTGAACGAATTTCCGGGACCCCGAGCTCCTACGAGCAGTACTTC
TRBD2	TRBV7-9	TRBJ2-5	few	CTSSFASGRAETQYF	TGTACCAGCAGCTTCGCTAGCGGGAGGGCCGAGACCCAGTACTTC
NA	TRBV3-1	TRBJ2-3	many	CASSQDGGKGSTDTQYF	TGTGCCAGCAGCCAAGACGGCGGGAAGGGATCCACAGATACGCAGTATTTT
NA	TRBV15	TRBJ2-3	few	CATSKSSTDTQYF	TGTGCCACCAGCAAATCTAGCACAGATACGCAGTATTTT
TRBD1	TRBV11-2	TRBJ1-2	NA	CASSPATGGAYGYTF	TGTGCCAGCAGCCCAGCGACAGGGGGCGCCTATGGCTACACCTTC
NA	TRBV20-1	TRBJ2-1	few	CSAKSRDSYNEQFF	TGCAGTGCTAAGAGCCGGGACTCTTACAATGAGCAGTTCTTC
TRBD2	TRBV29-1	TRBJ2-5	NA	CSVGTPPEREGKKETQYF	TGCAGCGTCGGGACCCCCCCCGAGCGGGAGGGGAAAAAAGAGACCCAGTACTTC
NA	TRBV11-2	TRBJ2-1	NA	CASSLGDRGPNEQFF	TGTGCCAGCAGCTTAGGGGACCGAGGCCCCAATGAGCAGTTCTTC
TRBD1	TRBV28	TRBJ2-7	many	CASSLVDRGLYEQYF	TGTGCCAGCAGTTTAGTGGACAGGGGCCTTTACGAGCAGTACTTC
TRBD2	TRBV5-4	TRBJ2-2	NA	CASSLKRERLGGELFF	TGTGCCAGCAGCTTGAAGCGGGAGCGCCTCGGAGGGGAGCTGTTTTTT
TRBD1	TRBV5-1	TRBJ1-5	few	CASSWSTGGGNQPQHF	TGCGCCAGCAGCTGGTCAACAGGGGGCGGCAATCAGCCCCAGCATTTT
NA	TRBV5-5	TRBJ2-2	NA	CASSLSRGTGELFF	TGTGCCAGCAGCTTGTCCCGGGGAACCGGGGAGCTGTTTTTT
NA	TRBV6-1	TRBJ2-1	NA	CASTLDWNNEQFF	TGTGCCAGCACATTAGACTGGAACAATGAGCAGTTCTTC
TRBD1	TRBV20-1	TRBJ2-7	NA	CSARTDRNPYEQYF	TGCAGTGCTCGGACGGACAGGAACCCCTACGAGCAGTACTTC